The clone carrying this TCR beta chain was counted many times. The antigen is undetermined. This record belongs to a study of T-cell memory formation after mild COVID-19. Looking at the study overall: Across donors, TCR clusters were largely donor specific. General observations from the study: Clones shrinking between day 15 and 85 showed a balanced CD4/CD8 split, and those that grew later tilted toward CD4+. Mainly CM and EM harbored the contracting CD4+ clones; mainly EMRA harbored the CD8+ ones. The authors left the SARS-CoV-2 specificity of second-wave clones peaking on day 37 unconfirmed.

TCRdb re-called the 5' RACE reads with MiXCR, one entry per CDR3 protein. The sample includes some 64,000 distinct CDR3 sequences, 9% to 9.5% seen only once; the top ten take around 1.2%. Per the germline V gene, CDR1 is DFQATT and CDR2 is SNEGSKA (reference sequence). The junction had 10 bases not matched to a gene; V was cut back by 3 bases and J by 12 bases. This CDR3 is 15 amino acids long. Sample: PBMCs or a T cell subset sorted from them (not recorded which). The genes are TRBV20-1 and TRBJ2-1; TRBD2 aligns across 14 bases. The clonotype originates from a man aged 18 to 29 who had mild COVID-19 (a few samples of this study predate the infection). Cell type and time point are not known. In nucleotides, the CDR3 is TGCAGTGCTAGTATCGGGACTAGCGGGGGTAGTGTGCAGTTCTTC. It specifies CSASIGTSGGSVQFF.